This T cell receptor (beta chain) was sequenced in a study of graft-versus-host responses after intestinal transplantation. Overall study context: Recipients got multivisceral, liver-intestinal, or isolated intestinal transplants. Every transplant recipient was induced with anti-thymocyte globulin, then maintained on tacrolimus and steroids for about 3 years.

Trimming removed 4 bases at V and 0 bases at J, with 13 bases between. Germline V lookup: CDR1 SNHLY, CDR2 FYNNEI. The CDR3 is made up of 15 amino acids. Turning to this clone: Its antigen is not identified.

Findings and limits, study-wide: Early HvG declines after transplant were associated with peak circulating GvH clone levels. The marrow of recipients harbored GvH clones, and ileum or blood showed some of them first.

The data were produced by immunoSEQ multiplex PCR, yet TCRdb's version contains in-frame clones alone and is incomplete. The sample gives some 100,000 clones, just under 95% of which show up once; 0.95% to 1.3% is in the top ten. The chain employs TRBV2 and TRBJ2-7; the D gene is possibly TRBD1 (5 bases). Material: unstimulated CD8+ T cells sorted from spleen or lymph node cells, obtained before transplant. The TCR was taken from a human donor who was the organ donor for an intestinal transplant. The CDR3 sequence: CASSAGRESSYEQYF. CDR3 in DNA: TGTGCCAGCAGTGCCGGCAGGGAAAGCTCCTACGAGCAGTACTTC.